Listed below are T cell receptor beta chains from one sample, sequenced in a study of post-analysis software for immune sequencing data. TCRdb reprocessed the PCR reads via MiXCR and lists one record per CDR3 protein. The table lists approximately 440,000 distinct CDR3 sequences, around 40% of them singletons, with 12% in the top ten. The sequenced sample was blood. The receptors shown here come from a girl aged 5 to 17 with multiple sclerosis. The CDR3 runs from the conserved cysteine through the conserved F or W. Fields, in order: CDR3 protein, CDR3 DNA, clone size, D gene, CDR3 length, J gene, V gene. The D gene is left open where the match is weak. Size tells how often a clone was seen (once, few, many) or the class of an expanded clone, and some rows leave it out.

cdr3_aa: CATSGGRSDTQYF
cdr3_nt: TGTGCCACCTCAGGCGGGAGATCAGATACGCAGTATTTT
clone_size: NA
d_call: TRBD2
cdr3_length: 13
j_call: TRBJ2-3
v_call: TRBV10-3

cdr3_aa: CSAPPLAGAYNEQFF
cdr3_nt: TGCAGTGCTCCACCTCTCGCGGGAGCCTACAATGAGCAGTTCTTC
clone_size: few
d_call: TRBD2
cdr3_length: 15
j_call: TRBJ2-1
v_call: TRBV20-1

cdr3_aa: CASSSSGTRGETQYF
cdr3_nt: TGTGCCAGCAGCTCCTCCGGGACTAGGGGCGAGACCCAGTACTTC
clone_size: few
d_call: TRBD2
cdr3_length: 15
j_call: TRBJ2-5
v_call: TRBV7-2

cdr3_aa: CASSLAPLAGVEETQYF
cdr3_nt: TGTGCCAGCAGTTTAGCTCCCCTAGCGGGAGTAGAAGAGACCCAGTACTTC
clone_size: NA
d_call: TRBD2
cdr3_length: 17
j_call: TRBJ2-5
v_call: TRBV12-3/TRBV12-4

cdr3_aa: CASSRTGGSLIRQETQYF
cdr3_nt: TGTGCCAGCAGCAGGACAGGGGGCTCTCTAATAAGGCAAGAGACCCAGTACTTC
clone_size: NA
d_call: TRBD1
cdr3_length: 18
j_call: TRBJ2-5
v_call: TRBV27

cdr3_aa: CASSERSSGIGIGGNEQFF
cdr3_nt: TGTGCCAGCAGTGAACGGTCTAGCGGGATCGGGATAGGGGGCAATGAGCAGTTCTTC
clone_size: NA
d_call: TRBD2
cdr3_length: 19
j_call: TRBJ2-1
v_call: TRBV2

cdr3_aa: CASSENLGAGVSNEQFF
cdr3_nt: TGCGCCAGCAGTGAGAACCTCGGAGCGGGAGTTTCCAATGAGCAGTTCTTC
clone_size: NA
d_call: TRBD2
cdr3_length: 17
j_call: TRBJ2-1
v_call: TRBV10-2

cdr3_aa: CASSQDPPRGGEKLFF
cdr3_nt: TGCGCCAGCAGCCAAGATCCCCCCAGGGGTGGAGAAAAACTGTTTTTT
clone_size: few
d_call: NA
cdr3_length: 16
j_call: TRBJ1-4
v_call: TRBV4-1

cdr3_aa: CSASRNSGSLKDTQYF
cdr3_nt: TGCAGTGCTTCTAGAAATAGCGGGAGTCTAAAGGATACGCAGTATTTT
clone_size: NA
d_call: TRBD2
cdr3_length: 16
j_call: TRBJ2-3
v_call: TRBV20-1

cdr3_aa: CAWSVEGTLEAFF
cdr3_nt: TGTGCCTGGAGTGTTGAGGGGACCCTTGAAGCTTTCTTT
clone_size: NA
d_call: NA
cdr3_length: 13
j_call: TRBJ1-1
v_call: TRBV30

cdr3_aa: CASSADTGGEAFF
cdr3_nt: TGTGCCAGCAGTGCAGATACAGGGGGTGAAGCTTTCTTT
clone_size: NA
d_call: TRBD1
cdr3_length: 13
j_call: TRBJ1-1
v_call: TRBV6-6

cdr3_aa: CSATATSNFNEQYF
cdr3_nt: TGCAGTGCTACAGCCACTAGTAATTTCAACGAGCAGTACTTC
clone_size: few
d_call: NA
cdr3_length: 14
j_call: TRBJ2-7
v_call: TRBV20-1